These 12 T cell receptor beta chains were all obtained from the same sample, sequenced in a study of CD8+ T cells in alopecia areata listed by TCRdb under 2018. Libraries were constructed by the immunoSEQ multiplex PCR assay. To provide template for TCR sequencing, every sample had RNA extracted and reverse transcribed into cDNA. Here the immuneACCESS table is served through TCRdb, limited to in-frame sequences with V and J called. Missing clones are a known gap in these copies; in checked studies unresolved V genes cover under half, and the rest lacks a known reason. The table for this sample lists 270,000 or so clones; 58% of them were counted only once. The ten largest clones add up to less than 2% of the sample. Read against the paper, the sample's time point label means: around 22 weeks on oral tofacitinib. The label giving this sample's treatment or condition can be read as: oral pan-JAK inhibitor, 5-10 mg twice daily.

This specimen consisted of CD4+ T cells sorted from blood, obtained at week 24, from a patient treated with tofacitinib. These receptors were taken from a human donor with alopecia areata.

The chain recombines TRBV5-4 with TRBJ2-1; TRBD1 matches at 8 bases. Germline CDR1 SGHNT, CDR2 YYREEE (reference sequence). The CDR3 has 15 amino acids. V was pared by 0 bases and J by 5 bases, with 4 bases of the junction left unmatched. CDR3: CASSLAGQANNEQFF. The CDR3 DNA follows: TGTGCCAGCAGCTTGGCGGGACAGGCTAACAATGAGCAGTTCTTC.

J is TRBJ1-6 and V is TRBV7-9; TRBD1 is a possible D gene (6 bases). V lost 5 bases and J 8 bases, leaving 13 bases between the germline ends. The germline CDR1 and CDR2 sequences are SEHNR and FQNEAQ (reference sequence). There are 14 residues in the CDR3. CDR3 sequence (DNA): TGTGCCAGCAGCGGTGGGACACCGTATTCACCCCTCCACTTT. It yields the protein CASSGGTPYSPLHF.

The chain has TRBV29-1 and TRBJ2-5; 9 bases fit TRBD1. Losses at the gene ends were 4 bases for V and 9 bases for J; bases not matched to a gene: 15. CDR1 is SQVTM and CDR2 is ANQGSEA in the germline V gene. The CDR3 runs to 15 residues. The CDR3 region is CSVGTSGTGHSAQYF. The CDR3 DNA follows: TGCAGCGTTGGAACCTCCGGGACAGGGCATTCAGCCCAGTACTTC.

This clone was counted a single time. The rearrangement uses TRBV5-6 and TRBJ1-1, with 8 nucleotides matching TRBD1. V lost 6 bases, J lost 3 bases, and 7 bases stayed unmatched. The CDR3 is made up of 14 amino acids. Germline V lookup: CDR1 SGHDT, CDR2 YYEEEE. CDR3 region: CASTKTGDYTEAFF. The DNA of the CDR3 is TGTGCCAGCACCAAGACAGGGGATTACACTGAAGCTTTCTTT.

This clone showed up just a few times. The chain employs TRBV18 and TRBJ2-6; D is unclear. The CDR3 runs to 15 residues. Germline V lookup: CDR1 KGHSH, CDR2 LQKENI. V lost 3 bases, J lost 1 base, and 7 bases lay in between. CDR3 sequence reads: CASSPTESGANVLTF. The CDR3 DNA is TGTGCCAGCTCACCCACAGAGTCTGGGGCCAACGTCCTGACTTTC.

This chain connects TRBV15 to TRBJ2-1; TRBD2 agrees at 14 bases. V shed 5 bases and J 4 bases; nucleotides not matched to a gene: 10. Germline assignment: CDR1 LNHNV and CDR2 YYDKDF (reference sequence). CDR3 length equals 18 residues. The CDR3 spells CATSGGLAGAPSYNEQFF. The CDR3 DNA is TGTGCCACCAGCGGGGGACTAGCGGGGGCCCCTTCTTACAATGAGCAGTTCTTC.

CDR3 sequence: CSGGQETQYF. CDR3 DNA: TGCAGTGGTGGCCAAGAGACCCAGTACTTC. V gene TRBV20-1 combines with J gene TRBJ2-5; D not certain. V was trimmed by 7 bases and J by 1 base, leaving 4 bases between them. This CDR3 comprises 10 residues. Germline CDR1 reads DFQATT; CDR2 reads SNEGSKA (reference sequence).

This clone appeared once. The gene calls are TRBV30 and TRBJ1-2; 8 bases are a match to TRBD1. The CDR3 has 15 amino acids. Germline values: CDR1 GTSNPN, CDR2 SVGIG (reference sequence). With V trimmed by 2 bases and J by 2 bases, 7 bases remained unmatched. CDR3 sequence: CAWSSDRGPNYGYTF. The CDR3 DNA is TGTGCCTGGAGTAGCGACAGGGGTCCCAACTATGGCTACACCTTC.

The chain is built from TRBV28 and TRBJ2-2; the D is unclear. Trimming took off 6 bases at V and 5 bases at J, with 4 bases between the two ends. This CDR3 is built from 11 residues. Germline CDR1 reads MDHEN; CDR2 reads SYDVKM. Here the CDR3 DNA reads TGTGCCAGCAGGGGGACCGGGGAGCTGTTTTTT. Amino acid sequence: CASRGTGELFF.

This chain uses TRBV5-1 with TRBJ2-2, with 7 bases fitting TRBD2. Per the germline V gene, CDR1 is SGHRS and CDR2 is YFSETQ. Trimming removed 4 bases from V and 5 bases from J; junction bases left unmatched: 8. The CDR3 consists of 15 residues. CDR3 nucleotides: TGCGCCAGCAGCCCCCAGACTAGCCAAACCGGGGAGCTGTTTTTT. This gives the protein CASSPQTSQTGELFF.

This clone was detected only once. The rearrangement links TRBV7-3 to TRBJ2-2; TRBD2 agrees at 7 bases. Germline V gene sequence: CDR1 SGHTA, CDR2 FQGTGA. V shed 5 bases, J shed 2 bases, and the junction held 5 bases outside the gene matches. There are 15 residues in the CDR3. In DNA, the CDR3 is TGTGCCAGCAGCCCGGCGGGGGTCAACACCGGGGAGCTGTTTTTT. Translated: CASSPAGVNTGELFF.

Of note for this clone: This sample also contains other DNA sequences that code for the same CDR3. The chain employs TRBV29-1 and TRBJ1-6; D unresolved. The V end lost 5 bases, the J end lost 4 bases, and 9 bases lay between the germline ends. This CDR3 contains 13 residues. CDR1 and CDR2 (germline): SQVTM, ANQGSEA. CDR3: CSVRLDYNSPLHF. The CDR3 nucleotides read TGCAGCGTTCGTTTAGATTATAATTCACCCCTCCACTTT.